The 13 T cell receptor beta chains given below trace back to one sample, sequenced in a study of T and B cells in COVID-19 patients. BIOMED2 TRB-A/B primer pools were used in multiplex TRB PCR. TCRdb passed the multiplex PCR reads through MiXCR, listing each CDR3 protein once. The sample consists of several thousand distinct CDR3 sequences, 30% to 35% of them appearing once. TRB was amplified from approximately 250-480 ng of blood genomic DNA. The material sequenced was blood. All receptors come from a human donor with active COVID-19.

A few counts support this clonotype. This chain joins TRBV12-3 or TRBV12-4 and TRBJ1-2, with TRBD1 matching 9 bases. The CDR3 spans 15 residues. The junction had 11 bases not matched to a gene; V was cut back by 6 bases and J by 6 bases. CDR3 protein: CASRAYGTGRDGYTF. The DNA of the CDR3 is TGTGCCAGCAGGGCCTACGGGACAGGGAGAGATGGCTACACCTTC.

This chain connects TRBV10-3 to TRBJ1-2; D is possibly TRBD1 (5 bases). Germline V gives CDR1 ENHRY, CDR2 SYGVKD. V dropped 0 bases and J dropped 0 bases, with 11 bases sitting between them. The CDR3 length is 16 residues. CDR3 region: CAISESDKRANYGYTF. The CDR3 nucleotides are TGTGCCATCAGTGAGTCGGACAAAAGAGCTAACTATGGCTACACCTTC.

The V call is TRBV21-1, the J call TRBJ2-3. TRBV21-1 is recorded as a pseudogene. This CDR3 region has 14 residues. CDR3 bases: TGTGCCAGCAGCATTTCGACCGACACAGATACGCAGTATTTT. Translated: CASSISTDTDTQYF.

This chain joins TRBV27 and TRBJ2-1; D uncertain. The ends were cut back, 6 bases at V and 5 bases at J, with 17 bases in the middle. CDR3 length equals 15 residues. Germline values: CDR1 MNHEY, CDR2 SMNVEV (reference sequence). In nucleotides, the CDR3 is TGTGCCAGCAGCTTCTCGTCAAGCGAGGACAATGAGCAGTTCTTC. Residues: CASSFSSSEDNEQFF.

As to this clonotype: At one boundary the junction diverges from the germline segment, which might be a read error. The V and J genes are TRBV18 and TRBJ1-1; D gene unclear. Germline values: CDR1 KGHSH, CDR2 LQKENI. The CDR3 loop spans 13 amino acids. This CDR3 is CTSSPQGNTEAFF. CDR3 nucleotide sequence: TGTACCAGCTCACCACAAGGGAACACTGAAGCTTTCTTT.

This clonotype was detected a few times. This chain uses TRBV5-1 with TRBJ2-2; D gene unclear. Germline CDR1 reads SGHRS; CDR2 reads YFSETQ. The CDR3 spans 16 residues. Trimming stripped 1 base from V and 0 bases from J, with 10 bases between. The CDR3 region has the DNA TGCGCCAGCAGCTTGCGAGGAAGTGCGAACACCGGGGAGCTGTTTTTT. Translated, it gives CASSLRGSANTGELFF.

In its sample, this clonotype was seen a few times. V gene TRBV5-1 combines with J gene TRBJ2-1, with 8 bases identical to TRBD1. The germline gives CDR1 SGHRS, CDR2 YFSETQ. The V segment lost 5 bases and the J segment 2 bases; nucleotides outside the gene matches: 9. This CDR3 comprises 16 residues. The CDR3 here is CASRIVGQVTYNEQFF. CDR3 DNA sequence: TGCGCCAGCAGGATCGTGGGACAGGTAACCTACAATGAGCAGTTCTTC.

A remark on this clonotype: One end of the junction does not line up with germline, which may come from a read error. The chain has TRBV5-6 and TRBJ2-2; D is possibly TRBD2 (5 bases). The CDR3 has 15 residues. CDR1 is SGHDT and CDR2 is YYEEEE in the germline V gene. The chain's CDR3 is CVSSLFGANTGELFF. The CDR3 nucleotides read TGTGTCAGCAGCTTGTTCGGGGCGAACACCGGGGAGCTGTTTTTT.

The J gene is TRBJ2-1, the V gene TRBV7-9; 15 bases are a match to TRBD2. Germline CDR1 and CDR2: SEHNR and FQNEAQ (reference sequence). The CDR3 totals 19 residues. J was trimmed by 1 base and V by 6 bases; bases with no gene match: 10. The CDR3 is CASRWGLAGGGRSYNEQFF. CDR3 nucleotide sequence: TGTGCCAGCAGATGGGGACTAGCGGGGGGCGGAAGGTCCTACAATGAGCAGTTCTTC.

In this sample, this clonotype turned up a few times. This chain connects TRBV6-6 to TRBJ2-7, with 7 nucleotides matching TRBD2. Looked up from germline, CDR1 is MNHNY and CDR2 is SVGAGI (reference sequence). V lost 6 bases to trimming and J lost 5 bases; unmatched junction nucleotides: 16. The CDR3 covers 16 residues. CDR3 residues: CASSPVLGAGRDEQYV. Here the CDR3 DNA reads TGTGCCAGCAGCCCGGTACTGGGAGCGGGGAGAGACGAGCAGTACGTC.

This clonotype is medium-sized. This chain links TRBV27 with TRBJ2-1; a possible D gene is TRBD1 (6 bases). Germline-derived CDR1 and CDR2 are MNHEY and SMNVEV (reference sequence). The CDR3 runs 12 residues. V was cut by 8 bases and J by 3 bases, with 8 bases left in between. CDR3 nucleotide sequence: TGTGCCAGCGGACAGTACTACAATGAGCAGTTCTTC. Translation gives CASGQYYNEQFF.

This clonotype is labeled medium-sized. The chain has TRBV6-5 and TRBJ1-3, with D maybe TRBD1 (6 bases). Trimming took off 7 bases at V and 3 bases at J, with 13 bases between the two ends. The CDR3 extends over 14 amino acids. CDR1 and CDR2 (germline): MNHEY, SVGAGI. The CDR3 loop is CASKRNRDGNTIYF. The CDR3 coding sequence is TGTGCCAGCAAAAGGAACAGGGATGGAAACACCATATATTTT.

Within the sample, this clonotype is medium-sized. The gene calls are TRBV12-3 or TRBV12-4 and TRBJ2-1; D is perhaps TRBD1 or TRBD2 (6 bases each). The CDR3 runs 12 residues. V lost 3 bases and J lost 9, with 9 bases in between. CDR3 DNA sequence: TGTGCCAGCAGTTTTTCGGGGGCTGAGCAGTTCTTC. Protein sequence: CASSFSGAEQFF.